Below, 14 T cell receptor beta chains from the same sample are listed, as sequenced in a study of cytomegalovirus exposure and HLA in healthy donors. Amplification used 60 Vbeta primers and 13 Jbeta primers. This table comes from immunoSEQ multiplex PCR, and its TCRdb copy is limited to in-frame clones, with some not included. The sample yields fewer than 250,000 clones, about 82% seen once. Sequencing used PBMCs. The receptors were sampled from a man aged 30 to 45 in good health and CMV-seronegative.

The chain links TRBV9 to TRBJ1-1, with 8 bases matching TRBD1. CDR1 is SGDLS and CDR2 is YYNGEE in the germline V gene. This CDR3 region has 15 residues. V lost 3 bases to trimming and J lost 3 bases; unmatched junction nucleotides: 7. The chain's CDR3 is CASSGDRGAHTEAFF. The DNA of the CDR3 is TGTGCCAGCAGCGGCGACAGGGGAGCGCACACTGAAGCTTTCTTT.

The chain couples TRBV27 to TRBJ2-4, with 7 bases identical to TRBD1. This CDR3 region has 16 residues. Germline V CDR1 and CDR2: MNHEY, SMNVEV (reference sequence). After removal of 5 bases from V and 3 bases from J, the junction contained 10 bases not matched to a gene. The CDR3 nucleotides are TGTGCCAGCAGTCCACTGGGACAGTTCTTCAAAAACATTCAGTACTTC. This translates into CASSPLGQFFKNIQYF.

The V call is TRBV19, the J call TRBJ1-2; perhaps TRBD1 as D (6 bases). V shed 5 bases and J shed 2 bases, with 15 bases lying between them. Germline V lookup: CDR1 LNHDA, CDR2 SQIVND (reference sequence). This CDR3 spans 15 amino acids. CDR3 sequence reads: CASSPSGARNYGYTF. The CDR3 DNA is TGTGCCAGTAGTCCTTCAGGGGCTAGGAACTATGGCTACACCTTC.

J is TRBJ2-1 and V is TRBV5-1, with D perhaps TRBD2 (7 bases). CDR1 is SGHRS, CDR2 YFSETQ, per germline. The CDR3 length is 15 residues. V dropped 0 bases and J dropped 1 base, with 8 bases sitting between them. The CDR3 bases are TGCGCCAGCAGCTTGGAGGGGGGGTCCTACAATGAGCAGTTCTTC. Protein sequence: CASSLEGGSYNEQFF.

This sequence joins TRBV6-6 and TRBJ1-6; D may be TRBD1 (6 bases). The CDR3 sequence is 15 residues long. V lost 2 bases to trimming and J lost 7 bases, with 12 bases between them. Germline CDR1 reads MNHNY; CDR2 reads SVGAGI (reference sequence). CDR3 DNA sequence: TGTGCCAGCAGTTACCCGACAGGAACGAATTCACCCCTCCACTTT. Its protein product is CASSYPTGTNSPLHF.

The V gene is TRBV6-6, the J gene TRBJ1-4; TRBD1 is a possible D gene (6 bases). CDR1 MNHNY and CDR2 SVGAGI come from the germline V gene (reference sequence). V was cut by 0 bases and J by 5 bases, with 10 bases left in between. This CDR3 has 15 amino acids. CDR3 DNA: TGTGCCAGCAGTTACTCGAAACAGGGAAATGAAAAACTGTTTTTT. Encoded protein: CASSYSKQGNEKLFF.

V gene TRBV28 combines with J gene TRBJ2-3; unclear D gene. This CDR3 is built from 12 residues. Germline CDR1 reads MDHEN; CDR2 reads SYDVKM. V was pared by 5 bases and J by 4 bases, with 7 bases between. In DNA, the CDR3 is TGTGCCAGCAGTCCCGCGGCAGATACGCAGTATTTT. The encoded protein is CASSPAADTQYF.

V and J are TRBV13 and TRBJ2-2; TRBD1 matches at 7 bases. J gave up 1 base and V 5 bases, and 4 bases lay outside the gene matches. This CDR3 is built from 15 residues. Germline V CDR1 and CDR2: PRHDT, FYEKMQ (reference sequence). The CDR3: CASSPWTGNTGELFF. In DNA form, the CDR3 reads TGTGCCAGCAGCCCCTGGACAGGGAACACCGGGGAGCTGTTTTTT.

This clone was counted once. This rearrangement joins TRBV7-9 to TRBJ1-2; D ambiguous. V lost 1 base and J lost 4, with 10 bases in between. Per germline, CDR1 SEHNR and CDR2 FQNEAQ (reference sequence). The CDR3 has 14 amino acids. DNA of the CDR3: TGTGCCAGCAGCTTAGGAGAGGGAACCTATGGCTACACCTTC. This sequence encodes CASSLGEGTYGYTF.

The chain employs TRBV27 and TRBJ2-4, with D perhaps TRBD2 (6 bases). In germline, CDR1 is MNHEY, CDR2 SMNVEV (reference sequence). This CDR3 is 16 amino acids long. V lost 5 bases and J lost 1, with 15 bases in between. The CDR3 spells CASSRGGVKAKNIQYF. CDR3 nucleotide sequence: TGTGCCAGCAGTAGGGGCGGGGTGAAGGCCAAAAACATTCAGTACTTC.

The gene calls are TRBV21-1 and TRBJ2-3; TRBD2, the table's D call, lacks a check against the DNA. TRBV21-1 is designated a pseudogene. The CDR3 has 12 residues. The CDR3 reads CDALAGRDTQYF. The DNA of the CDR3 is TGTGATGCATTAGCCGGCCGCGATACGCAGTATTTT.

This chain joins TRBV6-6 and TRBJ1-5; D is perhaps TRBD1 (6 bases). The CDR3 consists of 14 residues. Deletions cut 5 bases from V and 6 bases from J, with 14 bases between. The V gene's germline CDR1 is MNHNY and CDR2 SVGAGI (reference sequence). The CDR3 coding sequence is TGTGCCAGCAGTCGCAACAGGGAAAGTCAGCCCCAGCATTTT. It specifies CASSRNRESQPQHF.

This clone has just a few counts. This sequence joins TRBV5-1 and TRBJ2-1; 10 bases line up with TRBD2. Per the germline V gene, CDR1 is SGHRS and CDR2 is YFSETQ. V was pared by 1 base and J by 8 bases, with 9 bases of the junction left unmatched. The CDR3 contains 16 residues. The CDR3 sequence is CASSLLASGGADEQFF. DNA for the CDR3: TGCGCCAGCAGCTTGCTCGCGAGCGGGGGGGCAGATGAGCAGTTCTTC.

This CDR3 is CASSLLGGDEKLFF. The CDR3 DNA is TGCGCCAGCAGCTTGCTAGGGGGGGATGAAAAACTGTTTTTT. The chain carries TRBV5-1 and TRBJ1-4; tentatively, D is TRBD1 (6 bases). Germline V gene lookup returns CDR1 SGHRS and CDR2 YFSETQ. The ends were cut back, 1 base at V and 6 bases at J, with 10 bases in the middle. The CDR3 loop spans 14 amino acids.